This is a list of T cell receptor beta chains from one sample in a study of neoadjuvant nivolumab and ipilimumab in lung cancer. Profiling relied on immunoSEQ multiplex PCR, and the TCRdb table lists in-frame clones only, not all of them. The repertoire holds 25,000 to 35,000 clones, 90% seen once, with around 5% in the top ten. The sample in question was peripheral blood, obtained after neoadjuvant nivolumab, alone or with ipilimumab, at or shortly before surgery. These receptors were collected from an adult with non-small cell lung cancer. Each CDR3 is given with its conserved first and last residue. The D gene is left open where the match is weak.

d_gene,v_gene,CDR3aa
-,TRBV5-4,CASSYLTEAFF
-,TRBV5-1,CASSMDNLSTDTQYF
-,TRBV5-6,CASSFLTGVMNTEAFF
-,TRBV2,CASSEATGRTEAFF
-,TRBV9,CASSPRFEAYEQYF
TRBD2,TRBV6-6,CASRLAGSSYNEQFF
-,TRBV25-1,CASSPPGRVEYEQYF
TRBD1,TRBV7-9,CASSLAGQGAKEKLFF
-,TRBV18,CASSPGENTEAFF
TRBD1,TRBV7-3,CASSLTGGRSYEQYF
-,TRBV7-2,CASSLHRAFSGNTIYF
-,TRBV1,CTSSQESKTGTNEKLFF
TRBD2,TRBV7-3,CASSISGGEGTDTQYF
TRBD2,TRBV6-6,CASRRSGANTGELFF
-,TRBV5-1,CASSLERAGDRYGYTF
TRBD2,TRBV7-9,CASSSSGGAGDTQYF
-,TRBV14,CASSQVMGLLGNEQFF
TRBD1,TRBV7-3,CASSLAGTGVYGYTF
TRBD2,TRBV10-3,CAIKSGGSGYEQYF
-,TRBV18,CASSPSGTAEPQHF
-,TRBV21-1,CASSKVSRDYEQYF
-,TRBV10-2,CASNFQGGTGELFF
-,TRBV5-1,CASSLEGGSYNEQFF
TRBD1,TRBV11-2,CASSLDLFRGQGAYEQYF
TRBD2,TRBV6-1,CASSEALLAGADTQYF
-,TRBV7-7,CASSPGRLVGPGELFF
-,TRBV11-1,CASSLVTGTEAFF
-,TRBV5-5,CASSDEGGVYEQYF
-,TRBV14,CASSQRLQGSEQYF
-,TRBV5-1,CASSAGHTNYGYTF
-,TRBV29-1,CSVETSVRRAFF
-,TRBV5-1,CASSLGDIVNEQFF
-,TRBV7-2,CASSLGGTDTQYF
-,TRBV6-1,CASSFGANNSPLHF
-,TRBV25-1,CASRKRDYRDTEAFF
TRBD1,TRBV18,CASSLQGQDNSPLHF
TRBD1,TRBV6-6,CASSYSQGANEQYF
-,TRBV9,CASSPGSTGELFF
TRBD1,TRBV29-1,CSVAGQGAFLAFF
-,TRBV2,CASSEAVRVREKLFF
TRBD1,TRBV9,CASSPTGRETQYF
-,TRBV5-4,CASSTKRGTQDRGPLHF
-,TRBV28,CASRLLIEEGQPQHF
-,TRBV27,CASSQTVDHEKLFF
-,TRBV7-9,CASSGETAQPQHF
-,TRBV5-1,CASSNFLGTEAFF
TRBD1,TRBV2,CASSSFTGDYGYTF
-,TRBV5-1,CASSLGLGGRGDQETQYF
-,TRBV15,CATSRDQGSYTF
TRBD1,TRBV5-4,CASTFRGQETQYF
TRBD2,TRBV5-1,CASSLGTSAYNEQFF
TRBD1,TRBV4-1,CASSQGQGVNEQYF
-,TRBV4-3,CASSQDYRPVYTGELFF
-,TRBV9,CASSVRASGDAEAFF
-,TRBV5-1,CASSLGQGPYNEQFF